This T cell receptor beta chain came from a study of cytomegalovirus exposure and HLA in healthy donors. The overall study: Earlier sequencing of around 190 million T cells yielded about 120 million unique TCR beta sequences.

A multiplex PCR was run with 60 Vbeta primers and 13 Jbeta primers. TCRdb keeps only in-frame clones here, not all; method: immunoSEQ multiplex PCR. The sample has approximately 100,000 clones, roughly 80% seen once; the top ten hold roughly 2.5%. Sequencing was done on a sample of PBMCs. This clonotype was sampled from a female donor in good health and CMV-seronegative.

In DNA form, the CDR3 reads TGTGCCAGCAGCGCCGGGACAGCAGTTGCACAGCAGTACTTC. Its protein is CASSAGTAVAQQYF. V and J are TRBV13 and TRBJ2-7; the match to TRBD1 covers 7 bases. J lost 8 bases, V lost 5 bases, and 12 bases had no gene match. The CDR3 extends over 14 amino acids. Germline CDR1 and CDR2: PRHDT and FYEKMQ (reference sequence).